The 26 T cell receptor beta chains presented below share a single source sample, sequenced in a study of metastatic and nonmetastatic thyroid tumors. TCRdb re-clonotyped the PCR reads through MiXCR. This sample has about 15,000 clones, with approximately 19% found just once. Thyroid surgery was performed in patients who had received no treatment beforehand. The sample was blood. These receptor sequences come from a female donor with papillary thyroid cancer or a benign thyroid nodule (not recorded which). Some clones in this sample may be carry-over from other donors' samples.

Concerning this clone: A read error may be the cause here, since a much bigger clone is one base away. The CDR3 sequence is CASSVGQCYKQYF. The CDR3 DNA reads TGTGCCAGCAGCGTTGGACAGTGCTACAAGCAGTACTTC. This chain uses TRBV2 with TRBJ2-7, with D tentatively TRBD1 (6 bases). Germline-derived CDR1 and CDR2 are SNHLY and FYNNEI. This CDR3 is built from 13 residues. The entire variable domain, with the rest obtained from reference TRBV2 and TRBJ2-7, is as follows: EPEVTQTPSHQVTQMGQEVILRCVPISNHLYFYWYRQILGQKVEFLVSFYNNEISEKSEIFDDQFSVERPDGSNFTLKIRSTKLEDSAMYFCASSVGQCYKQYFGPGTRLTVT.

Turning to this clone: Given the absence of the conserved phenylalanine or tryptophan at the CDR3 end, a read error is likely. The chain is built from TRBV6-2 or TRBV6-3 and TRBJ1-6; maybe TRBD1 (6 bases). V was trimmed by 11 bases and J by 9 bases, leaving 14 bases between them. CDR3 size: 12 residues. CDR1 is MNHEY and CDR2 is SVGEGT in the germline V gene. The CDR3 coding sequence is TGTGCCGGCCAGGGGAGAGGTTCACCCCTCCACTAC. It specifies CAGQGRGSPLHY.

This clone counts as medium-sized. The V and J genes are TRBV10-3 and TRBJ2-1; 7 bases line up with TRBD2. Unmatched junction bases numbered 9, after V lost 3 bases and J lost 7 bases. The CDR3 consists of 15 residues. Per germline, CDR1 ENHRY and CDR2 SYGVKD. The CDR3 DNA is TGTGCCATCAGTGAAATCGGGGGAGGGCCTAATGAGCAGTTCTTC. Translated: CAISEIGGGPNEQFF.

This clone was seen at least ten times. This chain connects TRBV7-2 to TRBJ1-4, with 7 nucleotides matching TRBD1. Germline V CDR1 and CDR2: SGHTA, FQGNSA. V gave up 5 bases and J gave up 8 bases; unmatched junction bases: 11. The CDR3 has 15 residues. Written as DNA, the CDR3 is TGTGCCAGCAGCAGCACAACAGGGGATGGGGAAAAACTGTTTTTT. This codes for CASSSTTGDGEKLFF.

The V gene is TRBV6-9, the J gene TRBJ2-2; D is ambiguous. The CDR3 runs to 12 residues. Looked up from germline, CDR1 is MNHGY and CDR2 is SVAAGI. V lost 2 bases and J lost 5, with 3 bases in between. The CDR3 sequence is CASSYGTGELFF. The CDR3 DNA sequence: TGTGCCAGCAGTTATGGGACCGGGGAGCTGTTTTTT.

This clone was counted ten times or more. One base away lies a much larger clone, so this may be a sequencing read error. The rearrangement uses TRBV12-3 or TRBV12-4 and TRBJ2-1; TRBD2 matches 12 bases. CDR3 length: 15 residues. CDR3 in amino acids: CASNLRLAGDREQFF. The CDR3 DNA reads as TGTGCCAGCAATTTAAGACTAGCGGGAGACCGAGAGCAGTTCTTC.

This clone is labeled medium-sized. The rearrangement joins TRBV6-1 to TRBJ2-1; D might be TRBD2 (6 bases). The CDR3 loop spans 15 amino acids. Germline values: CDR1 MNHNS, CDR2 SASEGT. V lost 1 base, J lost 6 bases, and 13 bases lay in between. CDR3 loop: CASSEDPSGSNEQFF. CDR3 coding DNA: TGTGCCAGCAGTGAAGATCCCAGCGGGTCCAATGAGCAGTTCTTC.

In regard to this clone: The junction differs from germline at one of its ends, possibly a read error. The CDR3 is CATSDRGANTGHTF. Written as DNA, the CDR3 is TGTGCCACCAGTGATCGCGGGGCTAACACTGGCCACACCTTC. This chain links TRBV24-1 with TRBJ1-2, with D maybe TRBD1 (5 bases). The CDR3 runs to 14 residues. CDR1 and CDR2 (germline): KGHDR, SFDVKD.

The chain is built from TRBV27 and TRBJ1-4; 9 nucleotides agree with TRBD1. Germline V gives CDR1 MNHEY, CDR2 SMNVEV (reference sequence). V shed 5 bases and J 7 bases; nucleotides not matched to a gene: 8. CDR3 length: 15 amino acids. The CDR3 loop reads CASSPPYRGPEKLFF. The DNA for the CDR3 is TGTGCCAGCAGTCCGCCTTACAGGGGGCCTGAAAAACTGTTTTTT. The full variable domain, completed using reference TRBV27 and TRBJ1-4, is EAQVTQNPRYLITVTGKKLTVTCSQNMNHEYMSWYRQDPGLGLRQIYYSMNVEVTDKGDVPEGYKVSRKEKRNFPLILESPSPNQTSLYFCASSPPYRGPEKLFFGSGTQLSVL.

This clone has at least ten counts. The DNA for the CDR3 is TGTGCCAGCAGCGCTACTAGCGGGAGGTACAATGAGCAGTTCTTC. Protein product: CASSATSGRYNEQFF. The chain uses TRBV7-2 and TRBJ2-1, with TRBD2 matching 12 bases. Germline V lookup: CDR1 SGHTA, CDR2 FQGNSA. The CDR3 runs to 15 residues. V dropped 5 bases and J dropped 4; count of bases not matched to a gene: 3.

To note about this clone: Germline and junction disagree at one end, which may indicate a read error. V usage is TRBV4-1 and J usage is TRBJ2-3; tentatively, D is TRBD2 (5 bases). The CDR3 has 16 amino acids. Germline values: CDR1 MGHRA, CDR2 YSYEKL. The chain's CDR3 is CASSQDYRGSQDTHFF. Here the CDR3 DNA reads TGCGCCAGCAGCCAAGATTATCGGGGATCCCAAGATACGCATTTTTTT.

This clone was detected ten times or more. The V gene is TRBV4-1, the J gene TRBJ1-4; D possibly corresponds to TRBD1 (6 bases). CDR1 and CDR2 from the germline V gene are MGHRA and YSYEKL. CDR3 size: 15 residues. Trimming stripped 3 bases from V and 1 base from J, with 9 bases between. CDR3 region: CASSHDRRTNEKLFF. The CDR3 region has the DNA TGCGCCAGCAGCCATGACAGGAGAACTAATGAAAAACTGTTTTTT.

The sample holds many counts of this clone. This rearrangement joins TRBV12-3 or TRBV12-4 to TRBJ2-2, with D maybe TRBD1 (5 bases). The CDR3 totals 13 residues. Trimming took off 9 bases at V and 2 bases at J, with 10 bases between the two ends. The CDR3 loop is CASRTPNTGELFF. The CDR3 DNA follows: TGTGCCAGTCGGACACCTAACACCGGGGAGCTGTTTTTT.

The table lists this clone with many counts. The rearrangement links TRBV7-8 to TRBJ1-5; D unresolved. Trimming left V 1 base short and J 5 bases short, with 6 bases between. The germline CDR1 and CDR2 sequences are SGHVS and FQNEAQ. The CDR3 covers 13 residues. This CDR3 is CASSLGRDQPQHF. For the CDR3, the DNA is TGTGCCAGCAGCTTAGGTCGGGATCAGCCCCAGCATTTT.

By share of the sample, this clone is medium-sized. The chain employs TRBV25-1 and TRBJ1-2; no firm D call. Deletions cut 5 bases from V and 4 bases from J, with 20 bases between. The CDR3 length is 16 residues. CDR1 is MGHDK and CDR2 is SYGVNS in the germline V gene. The CDR3 is CASSHPTGSGLYGYTF. The CDR3 region has the DNA TGTGCCAGCAGTCATCCGACCGGGTCCGGCCTCTATGGCTACACCTTC.

J is TRBJ1-3 and V is TRBV5-1, with TRBD1 matching over 8 bases. The CDR3 spans 16 residues. Trimming cost V 0 bases and J 7 bases; bases outside gene matches: 9. Germline V lookup: CDR1 SGHRS, CDR2 YFSETQ. The CDR3 protein is CASSLGVDRGSNTIYF. As DNA, the CDR3 is TGCGCCAGCAGCTTGGGAGTTGACAGGGGTTCCAACACCATATATTTT.

This clone was counted at least ten times. The chain links TRBV6-4 to TRBJ1-2; 7 bases align to TRBD1. After removal of 7 bases from V and 4 bases from J, the junction contained 6 bases not matched to a gene. The CDR3 loop spans 13 amino acids. Germline CDR1 and CDR2: MRHNA and SNTAGT. This CDR3 reads CASKWDRCYGYTF. CDR3 DNA sequence: TGTGCCAGCAAATGGGACAGATGCTATGGCTACACCTTC.

As regards this clone: With a much larger clone just one base away, this may be a read error. The chain combines TRBV5-4 with TRBJ2-3; no firm D call. Germline loops: CDR1 SGHNT, CDR2 YYREEE (reference sequence). The CDR3 length is 15 residues. DNA for the CDR3: TGTGCCACCAGCTTGAAGACATATAGCACAGATACGCAGTATTTT. Encoded protein: CATSLKTYSTDTQYF.

This clone was recorded a few times. A junction end diverges from the germline sequence, so it may reflect a read error. The chain employs TRBV5-1 and TRBJ2-6; D not resolved. Germline V gives CDR1 SGHRS, CDR2 YFSETQ. The CDR3 extends over 17 amino acids. CDR3 region: CASSHPLDLSGSNVLTF. In DNA form, the CDR3 reads TGCGCCAGCAGCCACCCGTTGGATCTCTCTGGGTCCAACGTCCTGACTTTC.

The sample holds a few counts of this clone. The junction differs from germline at one of its ends, possibly a read error. The V gene is TRBV6-4, the J gene TRBJ2-3; a weak D match, TRBD2 (5 bases). The CDR3 totals 17 residues. In germline, CDR1 is MRHNA, CDR2 SNTAGT. The CDR3 DNA sequence: TGTGCCAGCAGTGAGTTGTATGGGGAGCTACCTCACAGATACGCGGTATTT. Its protein is CASSELYGELPHRYAVF.

The chain carries TRBV4-2 and TRBJ2-3; D may match TRBD1 or TRBD2 (5 bases each). The CDR3 runs 15 residues. Germline V CDR1 and CDR2: LGHNA, YNFKEQ. Trimming left V 4 bases short and J 1 base short, with 12 bases between. The DNA for the CDR3 is TGTGCCAGCAGCCTAGGGACGGAACGCACAGATACGCAGTATTTT. This translates into CASSLGTERTDTQYF.

In its sample, this clone ranks as medium-sized (0.01 to 0.1%). This chain joins TRBV12-3 or TRBV12-4 and TRBJ2-7, with 9 positions matching TRBD2. The CDR3 sequence is 14 residues long. Trimming at V came to 2 bases and at J to 2 bases, leaving 1 base not matched to a gene. CDR3 sequence: CASSLSSGAYEQYF. Written as DNA, the CDR3 is TGTGCCAGCAGTTTATCTAGCGGGGCCTACGAGCAGTACTTC.

This clone was seen ten or more times. V and J are TRBV12-3 or TRBV12-4 and TRBJ2-5, with D possibly matching TRBD1 (7 bases). The CDR3 is 14 residues long. V lost 5 bases and J 5 bases, leaving 15 bases between the germline ends. The DNA of the CDR3 is TGTGCCAGCAGTAATCAGGGGGGTGGGGAGACCCAGTACTTC. It specifies CASSNQGGGETQYF.

This clone qualifies as medium-sized (0.01 to 0.1%). The J gene is TRBJ2-3, the V gene TRBV6-1, with D tentatively TRBD1 or TRBD2 (6 bases each). Germline V CDR1 and CDR2: MNHNS, SASEGT. This CDR3 region has 13 residues. V lost 7 bases to trimming and J lost 5 bases, with 13 bases between them. The CDR3 sequence: CASTYGGGDTQYF. The CDR3 DNA is TGTGCCAGCACTTACGGGGGCGGAGATACGCAGTATTTT.

This clone occurred many times. Other DNA variants within this sample encode the same CDR3. This chain uses TRBV3-1 with TRBJ2-3; unclear D gene. V was trimmed by 2 bases and J by 0 bases, leaving 6 bases between them. Germline V lookup: CDR1 LGHDT, CDR2 YNNKEL (reference sequence). The CDR3 spans 14 residues. The CDR3 reads CASSQQRSTDTQYF. CDR3 DNA sequence: TGTGCCAGCAGCCAACAGAGAAGCACAGATACGCAGTATTTT.

The chain links TRBV20-1 to TRBJ2-1; D is possibly TRBD2 (5 bases). The CDR3 loop spans 13 amino acids. Germline-derived CDR1 and CDR2 are DFQATT and SNEGSKA (reference sequence). Deletions cut 2 bases from V and 4 bases from J, with 9 bases between. As DNA, the CDR3 is TGCAGTGCTAGACCTAGCCAATACAATGAGCAGTTCTTC. Protein product: CSARPSQYNEQFF.